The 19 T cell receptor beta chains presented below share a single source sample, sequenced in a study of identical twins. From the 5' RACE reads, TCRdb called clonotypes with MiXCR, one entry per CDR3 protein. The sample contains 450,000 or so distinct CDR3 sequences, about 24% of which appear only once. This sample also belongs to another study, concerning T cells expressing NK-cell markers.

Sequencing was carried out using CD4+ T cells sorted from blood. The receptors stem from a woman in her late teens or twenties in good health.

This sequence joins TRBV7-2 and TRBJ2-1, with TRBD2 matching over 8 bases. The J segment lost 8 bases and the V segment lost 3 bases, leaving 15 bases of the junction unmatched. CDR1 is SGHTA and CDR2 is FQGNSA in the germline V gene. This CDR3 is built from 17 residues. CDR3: CASSFRAAPEREYEQFF. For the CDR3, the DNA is TGTGCCAGCAGCTTTAGGGCAGCCCCTGAGCGGGAGTATGAGCAGTTCTTC.

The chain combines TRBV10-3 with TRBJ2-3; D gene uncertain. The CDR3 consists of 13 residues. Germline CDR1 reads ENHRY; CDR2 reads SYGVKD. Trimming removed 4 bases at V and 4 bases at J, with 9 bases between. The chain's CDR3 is CAISVETSDTQYF. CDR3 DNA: TGTGCCATCAGTGTCGAGACGTCAGATACGCAGTATTTT.

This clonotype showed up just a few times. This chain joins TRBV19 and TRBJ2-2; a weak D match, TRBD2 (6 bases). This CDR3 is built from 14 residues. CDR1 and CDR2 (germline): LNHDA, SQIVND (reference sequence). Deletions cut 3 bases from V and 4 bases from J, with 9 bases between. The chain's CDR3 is CASSIGGGTGELFF. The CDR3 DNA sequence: TGTGCCAGTAGTATCGGGGGTGGCACCGGGGAGCTGTTTTTT.

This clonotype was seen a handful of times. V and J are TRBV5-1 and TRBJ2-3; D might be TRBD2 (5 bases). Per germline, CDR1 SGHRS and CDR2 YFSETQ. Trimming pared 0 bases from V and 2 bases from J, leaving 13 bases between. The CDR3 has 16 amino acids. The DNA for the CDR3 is TGCGCCAGCAGCTTGGAGGGTCGGAGGACCACAGATACGCAGTATTTT. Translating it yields CASSLEGRRTTDTQYF.

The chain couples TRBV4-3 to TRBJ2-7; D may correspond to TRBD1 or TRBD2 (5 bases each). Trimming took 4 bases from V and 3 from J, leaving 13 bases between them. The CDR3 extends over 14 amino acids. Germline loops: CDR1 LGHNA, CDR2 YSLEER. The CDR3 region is CASSRDGNIYEQYF. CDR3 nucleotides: TGCGCCAGCAGCCGGGACGGGAATATCTACGAGCAGTACTTC.

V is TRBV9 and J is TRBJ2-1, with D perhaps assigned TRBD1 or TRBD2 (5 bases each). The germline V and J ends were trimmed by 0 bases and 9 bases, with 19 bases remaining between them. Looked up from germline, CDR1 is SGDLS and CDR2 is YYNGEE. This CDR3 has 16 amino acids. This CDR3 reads CASSVGGRAEEGEQFF. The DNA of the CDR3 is TGTGCCAGCAGCGTAGGGGGCAGAGCAGAAGAGGGTGAGCAGTTCTTC.

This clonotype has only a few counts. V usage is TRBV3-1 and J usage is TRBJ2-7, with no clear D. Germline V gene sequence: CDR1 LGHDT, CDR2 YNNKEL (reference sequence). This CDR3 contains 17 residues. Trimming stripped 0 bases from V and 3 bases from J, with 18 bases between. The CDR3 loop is CASSQERLYSSNYEQYF. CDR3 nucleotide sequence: TGTGCCAGCAGCCAAGAGAGGCTTTATTCATCTAACTACGAGCAGTACTTC.

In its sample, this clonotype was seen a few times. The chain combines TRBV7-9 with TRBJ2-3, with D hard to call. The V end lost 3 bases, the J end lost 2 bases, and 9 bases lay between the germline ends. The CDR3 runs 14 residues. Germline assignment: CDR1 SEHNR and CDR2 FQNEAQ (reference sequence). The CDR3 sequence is CASSFTRNTDTQYF. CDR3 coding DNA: TGTGCCAGCAGCTTCACCCGAAACACAGATACGCAGTATTTT.

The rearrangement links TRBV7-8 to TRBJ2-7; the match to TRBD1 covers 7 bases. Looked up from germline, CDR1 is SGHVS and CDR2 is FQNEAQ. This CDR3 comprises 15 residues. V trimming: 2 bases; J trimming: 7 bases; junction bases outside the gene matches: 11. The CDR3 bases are TGTGCCAGCAGCTTACAGGGGACAGCCACGCGGGAGCAGTACTTC. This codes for CASSLQGTATREQYF. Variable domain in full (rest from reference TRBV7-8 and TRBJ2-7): GAGVSQSPRYKVAKRGQDVALRCDPISGHVSLFWYQQALGQGPEFLTYFQNEAQLDKSGLPSDRFFAERPEGSVSTLKIQRTQQEDSAVYLCASSLQGTATREQYFGPGTRLTVT.

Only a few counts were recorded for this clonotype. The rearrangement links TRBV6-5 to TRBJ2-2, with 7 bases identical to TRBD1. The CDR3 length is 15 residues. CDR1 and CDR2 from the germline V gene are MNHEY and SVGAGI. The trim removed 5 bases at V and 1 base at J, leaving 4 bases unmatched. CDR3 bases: TGTGCCAGCAGTATACAGGGGAGGAACACCGGGGAGCTGTTTTTT. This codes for CASSIQGRNTGELFF.

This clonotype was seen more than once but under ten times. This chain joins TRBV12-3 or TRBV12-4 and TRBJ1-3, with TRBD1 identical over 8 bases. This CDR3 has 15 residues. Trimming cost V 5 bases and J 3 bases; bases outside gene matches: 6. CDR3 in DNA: TGTGCCAGCAGTACGGACAGGGAAGGTGGAAACACCATATATTTT. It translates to CASSTDREGGNTIYF.

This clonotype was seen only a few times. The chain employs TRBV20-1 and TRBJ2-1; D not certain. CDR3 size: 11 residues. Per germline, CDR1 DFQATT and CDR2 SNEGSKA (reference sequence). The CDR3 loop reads CSSKDYNEQFF. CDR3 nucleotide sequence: TGCAGCTCGAAGGACTACAATGAGCAGTTCTTC.

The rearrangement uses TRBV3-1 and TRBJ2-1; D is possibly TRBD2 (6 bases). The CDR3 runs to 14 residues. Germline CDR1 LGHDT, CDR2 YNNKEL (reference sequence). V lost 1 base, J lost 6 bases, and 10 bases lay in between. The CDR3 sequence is CASSQAGTLNEQFF. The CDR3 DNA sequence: TGTGCCAGCAGCCAAGCGGGGACTCTCAATGAGCAGTTCTTC.

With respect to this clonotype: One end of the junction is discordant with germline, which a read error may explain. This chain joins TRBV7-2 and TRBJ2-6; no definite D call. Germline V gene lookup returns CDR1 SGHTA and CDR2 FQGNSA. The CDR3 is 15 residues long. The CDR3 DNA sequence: TGTGCCAGCAGCTTAATAACAGCTGGGCCCAACGTCCTGACTTTC. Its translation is CASSLITAGPNVLTF.

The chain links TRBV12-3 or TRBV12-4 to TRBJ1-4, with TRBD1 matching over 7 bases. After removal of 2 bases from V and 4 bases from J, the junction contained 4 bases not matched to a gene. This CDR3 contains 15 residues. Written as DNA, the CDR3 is TGTGCCAGCAGTTTAACGGGACAGCTTAATGAAAAACTGTTTTTT. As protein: CASSLTGQLNEKLFF.

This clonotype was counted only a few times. The CDR3 coding sequence is TGCAGTGCTAGAATTCGTTACGAGACCCAGTACTTC. As protein: CSARIRYETQYF. The chain couples TRBV20-1 to TRBJ2-5; D is undetermined. V lost 2 bases to trimming and J lost 5 bases, with 9 bases between them. The CDR3 is 12 residues long. CDR1 is DFQATT, CDR2 SNEGSKA, per germline (reference sequence).

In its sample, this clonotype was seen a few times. In nucleotides, the CDR3 is TGCAGCGTTGAGGGACAGGGCAATCAGCCCCAGCATTTT. It yields the protein CSVEGQGNQPQHF. The chain is built from TRBV29-1 and TRBJ1-5; 8 positions agree with TRBD1. CDR1 is SQVTM and CDR2 is ANQGSEA in the germline V gene. The CDR3 contains 13 residues. J gave up 2 bases and V 3 bases, and 0 bases lay outside the gene matches.

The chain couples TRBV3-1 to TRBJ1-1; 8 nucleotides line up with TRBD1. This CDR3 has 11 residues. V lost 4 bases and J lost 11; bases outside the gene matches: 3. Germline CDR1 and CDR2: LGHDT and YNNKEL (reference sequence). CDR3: CASSLDRAAFF. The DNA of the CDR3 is TGTGCCAGCAGCCTGGACAGGGCGGCTTTCTTT.

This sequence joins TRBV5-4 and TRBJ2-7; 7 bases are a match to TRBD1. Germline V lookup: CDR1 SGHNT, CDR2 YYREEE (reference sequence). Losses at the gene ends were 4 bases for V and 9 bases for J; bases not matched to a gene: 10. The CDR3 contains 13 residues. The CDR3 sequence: CASSPKGASGQYF. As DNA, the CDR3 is TGTGCCAGCAGCCCAAAGGGGGCGTCAGGGCAGTACTTC.